The subject of this entry is one T cell receptor (beta chain). Its antigen is as yet unknown. The CDR3 extends over 14 amino acids. Germline V lookup: CDR1 DFQATT, CDR2 SNEGSKA (reference sequence). The J segment lost 4 bases and the V segment lost 3 bases, leaving 6 bases of the junction unmatched. This specimen comes from a study of T cell repertoires in cytomegalovirus infection. Study-wide background: In public TCR beta signatures, there were indications of both CMV infection and matching HLA type. General study findings and limits: CMV-specific TCR beta clonotypes restricted by HLA-C were the ones dominating the ex vivo response. People with CMV and the relevant HLA were identified by cumulative public TCR beta family frequency.

TCRdb reprocessed the reads via MiXCR and lists one record per CDR3 protein. The sample lists approximately 170,000 distinct CDR3 sequences; 15% to 20% were seen once. The chain couples TRBV20-1 to TRBJ2-3; 8 bases agree with TRBD1. The sequence came from a human donor in good health (CMV status not recorded). Some clones in this sample may be carry-over from other donors' samples. The source material was CD8+ T cells from PBMCs. CDR3 sequence (DNA): TGCAGTGCTAGCGGGCCAGGGGGCCCAGATACGCAGTATTTT. Translation: CSASGPGGPDTQYF.